Shown below are 8 T cell receptor beta chains from a single sample sequenced in a study of neurological immune-mediated disorders. TCRdb re-analysed the 5' RACE reads in MiXCR, keeping a single row per CDR3 protein. This sample yields approximately 100,000 distinct CDR3 sequences, of which around 3.3% are seen a single time; around 6% belongs to the top ten. The sample consisted of PBMCs. These receptors originate from a woman aged 18 to 35 with multiple sclerosis.

This clonotype was found many times. The chain combines TRBV12-3 or TRBV12-4 with TRBJ2-1, with TRBD1 as a possible D gene (8 bases). Trimming removed 6 bases at V and 8 bases at J, with 17 bases between. The CDR3 covers 14 residues. The CDR3 nucleotides are TGTGCCAGCAGGACAGGGGAGGGTTTGCATGAGCAGTTCTTC. It codes for CASRTGEGLHEQFF.

At least ten counts were recorded for this clonotype. The rearrangement links TRBV12-3 or TRBV12-4 to TRBJ2-7, with a tentative D call TRBD1 (6 bases). The CDR3 covers 16 residues. V was pared by 8 bases and J by 6 bases, with 26 bases between. The CDR3 sequence is CASLKGRGLRAGEQYF. The CDR3 region has the DNA TGTGCCAGCCTGAAAGGCAGGGGTCTTCGCGCGGGCGAGCAGTACTTC.

This clonotype was counted ten times or more. The V and J genes are TRBV20-1 and TRBJ1-1; 9 nucleotides agree with TRBD1. CDR1 and CDR2 (germline): DFQATT, SNEGSKA (reference sequence). The V and J ends lost 1 base and 2 bases, in that order; junction bases with no gene match: 8. CDR3 length: 16 residues. The CDR3 DNA sequence: TGCAGTGCTAGAGCCCTGTTGGGACAGGGAAACACTGAAGCTTTCTTT. Amino acids: CSARALLGQGNTEAFF.

This clonotype was counted at least ten times. This sequence joins TRBV20-1 and TRBJ2-7; no clear D. From germline, CDR1 is DFQATT and CDR2 SNEGSKA (reference sequence). The CDR3 is made up of 11 amino acids. V lost 6 bases and J 2 bases, leaving 8 bases between the germline ends. DNA of the CDR3: TGCAGTGCGCCCTTGGCCTACGAGCAGTACTTC. Its translation is CSAPLAYEQYF.

This clonotype was seen more than once but under ten times. The chain combines TRBV7-2 with TRBJ2-7, with 7 bases matching TRBD2. The CDR3 consists of 14 residues. The V gene end was trimmed by 5 bases and the J gene end by 2 bases; junction bases not matched to a gene: 6. Germline V gene sequence: CDR1 SGHTA, CDR2 FQGNSA. This chain's CDR3 is CASSPRGLAYEQYF. As DNA, the CDR3 is TGTGCCAGCAGCCCTAGAGGACTAGCCTACGAGCAGTACTTC. The full variable domain, in which reference TRBV7-2 and TRBJ2-7 provide the parts outside the CDR3, is GAGVSQSPSNKVTEKGKDVELRCDPISGHTALYWYRQSLGQGLEFLIYFQGNSAPDKSGLPSDRFSAERTGGSVSTLTIQRTQQEDSAVYLCASSPRGLAYEQYFGPGTRLTVT.

This clonotype has just a few counts. A much larger clone lies a single base off, so this may be a read error. The chain uses TRBV7-6 and TRBJ2-3; unclear D gene. Germline assignment: CDR1 SGHVS and CDR2 FNYEAQ. This CDR3 region has 12 residues. Trimming took 1 base from V and 8 from J, leaving 7 bases between them. The CDR3 is CASSLVPVTQYF. The CDR3 DNA follows: TGTGCCAGCAGCTTAGTTCCAGTTACGCAGTATTTT.

This clonotype was recorded many times. The chain combines TRBV20-1 with TRBJ2-7; tentative D call: TRBD2 (7 bases). Per germline, CDR1 DFQATT and CDR2 SNEGSKA (reference sequence). This CDR3 comprises 13 residues. Deletions cut 7 bases from V and 3 bases from J, with 16 bases between. For the CDR3, the DNA is TGCAGTGGGGGGGGGCTTAAAGACTACGAGCAGTACTTC. It specifies CSGGGLKDYEQYF.

There are many counts of this clonotype. The chain recombines TRBV3-1 with TRBJ1-2, with 8 bases that match TRBD1. The V segment lost 0 bases and the J segment 2 bases; nucleotides outside the gene matches: 14. Per germline, CDR1 LGHDT and CDR2 YNNKEL (reference sequence). The CDR3 is 19 amino acids. The CDR3 protein is CASSQDWGQASYLNYGYTF. DNA of the CDR3: TGTGCCAGCAGCCAAGACTGGGGACAGGCGTCTTACTTAAACTATGGCTACACCTTC.